This TCR beta chain stems from a study of blood T cell repertoires in COVID-19. TCRdb's copy holds only in-frame clones and misses some; the assay was immunoSEQ multiplex PCR. The sample records about 330,000 clones, about 85% being singletons. There are 16 residues in the CDR3. The junction had 6 bases not matched to a gene; V was cut back by 1 base and J by 2 bases. CDR1 and CDR2 from the germline V gene are LGHNA and YSLEER. The TCR originated in a woman aged 25 to 39 who had recovered from COVID-19. Sequencing used PBMCs or T cells enriched from blood (not recorded which). The chain has TRBV4-3 and TRBJ2-7; 9 nucleotides align to TRBD1. The CDR3 DNA sequence: TGCGCCAGCAGCCAAGGAACCGGGACAGGGCCCTACGAGCAGTACTTC. Its translation: CASSQGTGTGPYEQYF.